The TCR beta chain described here comes from a study of T cell responses to AZD1222 COVID-19 vaccine. The protocol was immunoSEQ multiplex PCR, while the TCRdb copy is restricted to in-frame clones and leaves out a portion. This table has under 150,000 clones, 93% appearing once. Study results and caveats: Of spike-specific TCRs, nearly half reportedly target regions left unmutated in variants.

As for this clone: Its antigen is still unknown.

Per the germline V gene, CDR1 is SGDLS and CDR2 is YYNGEE. The CDR3 spans 16 residues. The V segment lost 0 bases and the J segment 5 bases; nucleotides outside the gene matches: 5. The receptor was isolated from an adult in good health. Here the sequenced sample was peripheral blood, taken on day 0 of AZD1222 vaccination. The rearrangement joins TRBV9 to TRBJ2-1; TRBD2 matches 10 bases. The CDR3 DNA reads as TGTGCCAGCAGCGTAGGTCGGACTAGCGGCGACAATGAGCAGTTCTTC. This codes for CASSVGRTSGDNEQFF.